The 28 T cell receptor beta chains presented below share a single source sample, sequenced in a study of OX40 agonist ivuxolimab in advanced cancers. Receptor libraries were prepared by the immunoSEQ multiplex PCR assay. This immuneACCESS table, as held by TCRdb, lists in-frame sequences with V and J called but not all clones. Of the missing ones, under half trace to an unresolved V gene in checked studies; the others have no known cause. The sample table records tens of thousands of clones; about 90% of these occur just once. The ten largest clones take up 16% of the sample. The source was CD4+ or CD8+ T cells sorted from blood, collected in a trial of the OX40 agonist ivuxolimab. The receptors here all came from an adult with an advanced solid tumor such as melanoma, head and neck, liver or kidney cancer.

The table lists this clone with a count of one. The rearrangement links TRBV6-6 to TRBJ2-7; D call uncertain. The V gene's germline CDR1 is MNHNY and CDR2 SVGAGI (reference sequence). V was trimmed by 0 bases and J by 2 bases, leaving 11 bases between them. The CDR3 runs to 15 residues. The CDR3 spells CASSYSASPPYEQYF. CDR3 bases: TGTGCCAGCAGTTACTCGGCGAGCCCGCCCTACGAGCAGTACTTC.

The J gene is TRBJ1-1, the V gene TRBV28; weak D call: TRBD1 (6 bases). Germline-derived CDR1 and CDR2 are MDHEN and SYDVKM. The germline V and J ends were trimmed by 3 bases and 6 bases, with 20 bases remaining between them. This CDR3 comprises 16 residues. CDR3 region: CASSLTGKWVRPEAFF. The CDR3 DNA is TGTGCCAGCAGTTTGACAGGCAAGTGGGTACGGCCTGAAGCTTTCTTT.

Points on this clone: Sequence at one end of the junction differs from germline and may be a read error. The rearrangement links TRBV20-1 to TRBJ2-7; the D gene is possibly TRBD2 (5 bases). Germline CDR1 DFQATT, CDR2 SNEGSKA (reference sequence). The CDR3 loop spans 11 amino acids. CDR3 in DNA: TGCAGCTACTTGAGGGATTACGTGCAGTACTTC. Encoded protein: CSYLRDYVQYF.

The chain combines TRBV14 with TRBJ1-4, with 9 bases that match TRBD1. CDR3 length equals 17 residues. Trimming removed 4 bases from V and 0 bases from J; junction bases left unmatched: 6. The germline gives CDR1 SGHDN, CDR2 FVKESK. CDR3 bases: TGTGCCAGCAGCCCCGGACAGGGGATTTCAACTAATGAAAAACTGTTTTTT. Protein: CASSPGQGISTNEKLFF.

V gene TRBV5-1 combines with J gene TRBJ2-7, with 7 bases that match TRBD1. The V gene end was trimmed by 4 bases and the J gene end by 3 bases; junction bases not matched to a gene: 7. Germline-derived CDR1 and CDR2 are SGHRS and YFSETQ. This CDR3 is 14 amino acids long. The CDR3 reads CASSLSGQNYEQYF. The CDR3 nucleotides are TGCGCCAGCAGCCTTTCGGGACAGAACTACGAGCAGTACTTC.

The chain uses TRBV18 and TRBJ2-5; 8 bases line up with TRBD2. Germline V gene sequence: CDR1 KGHSH, CDR2 LQKENI. The J segment lost 4 bases and the V segment lost 2 bases, leaving 3 bases of the junction unmatched. There are 14 residues in the CDR3. This CDR3 is CASSPGAGGETQYF. The CDR3 nucleotides read TGTGCCAGCTCACCAGGGGCGGGAGGAGAGACCCAGTACTTC.

In its sample, this clone was seen once. Mismatch with germline at one junction end may stem from a read error. The V gene is TRBV6-5, the J gene TRBJ1-1, with D unclear. The CDR3 sequence is 14 residues long. Germline V CDR1 and CDR2: MNHEY, SVGAGI. The CDR3 sequence is CAISESGMEQPAFF. Here the CDR3 DNA reads TGTGCCATCAGTGAGTCCGGGATGGAACAGCCAGCTTTCTTT.

As regards this clone: A junction end diverges from the germline sequence, so it may reflect a read error. The J gene is TRBJ2-7, the V gene TRBV29-1; maybe TRBD2 (5 bases). There are 15 residues in the CDR3. The germline V gene has CDR1 SQVTM and CDR2 ANQGSEA. The CDR3 sequence is CSVKEGFLSSYEQYF. The CDR3 nucleotides read TGCAGCGTTAAAGAGGGTTTTCTGAGCTCCTACGAGCAGTACTTC.

The gene calls are TRBV7-3 and TRBJ2-7; the match to TRBD1 covers 7 bases. The CDR3 extends over 13 amino acids. V lost 5 bases and J lost 7; bases outside the gene matches: 8. CDR1 and CDR2 from the germline V gene are SGHTA and FQGTGA. CDR3 protein: CASSKWTGEEQYF. DNA for the CDR3: TGTGCCAGCAGCAAATGGACAGGAGAAGAGCAGTACTTC.

CDR3 in amino acids: CASSPRGPTETQYF. The CDR3 DNA follows: TGTGCCAGCAGCCCGCGGGGCCCCACAGAGACCCAGTACTTC. The rearrangement links TRBV7-9 to TRBJ2-5; weak D call: TRBD2 (6 bases). Trimming stripped 5 bases from V and 4 bases from J, with 14 bases between. CDR3 length: 14 amino acids. Per the germline V gene, CDR1 is SEHNR and CDR2 is FQNEAQ (reference sequence). Complete variable domain (other parts from reference TRBV7-9 and TRBJ2-5): DTGVSQNPRHKITKRGQNVTFRCDPISEHNRLYWYRQTLGQGPEFLTYFQNEAQLEKSRLLSDRFSAERPKGSFSTLEIQRTEQGDSAMYLCASSPRGPTETQYFGPGTRLLVL.

J is TRBJ1-2 and V is TRBV7-8; D is possibly TRBD1 (6 bases). With 5 bases removed from V and 5 bases from J, the gap between germline ends came to 9 bases. This CDR3 spans 12 amino acids. Per germline, CDR1 SGHVS and CDR2 FQNEAQ. The CDR3 DNA reads as TGTGCCAGCAGCCAAACAGGGTATGGCTACACCTTC. Translated, it gives CASSQTGYGYTF.

The rearrangement links TRBV18 to TRBJ1-1; TRBD1 matches at 8 bases. This CDR3 has 12 amino acids. Trimming removed 6 bases from V and 9 bases from J; junction bases left unmatched: 6. Germline loops: CDR1 KGHSH, CDR2 LQKENI. The CDR3 DNA sequence: TGTGCCAGCTCCCCAGGACAGGGTAAAGCTTTCTTT. Amino acids: CASSPGQGKAFF.

The rearrangement uses TRBV19 and TRBJ2-7; perhaps TRBD1 as D (6 bases). V shed 3 bases and J shed 9 bases, with 12 bases lying between them. CDR3 length: 12 amino acids. From germline, CDR1 is LNHDA and CDR2 SQIVND (reference sequence). CDR3 coding DNA: TGTGCCAGTAGTATCCACCAGGGGTCGCAGTACTTC. Residues: CASSIHQGSQYF.

The chain uses TRBV28 and TRBJ2-5; 9 positions agree with TRBD1. In germline, CDR1 is MDHEN, CDR2 SYDVKM. The CDR3 runs 15 residues. Trimming took 6 bases from V and 5 from J; bases not matched to a gene: 10. The CDR3 protein is CASRRGTGFVETQYF. CDR3 DNA sequence: TGTGCCAGCAGACGCGGGACAGGGTTTGTGGAGACCCAGTACTTC.

The chain links TRBV21-1 to TRBJ2-5; TRBD1, the table's D call, was not compared with the DNA. The end of the DNA fits TRBJ2-7 better, so the J call may be wrong. TRBV21-1 is annotated as a pseudogene. This CDR3 is built from 14 residues. In DNA form, the CDR3 reads TGTGCCAGCAGCAAGACAGGGCACCCTTACGAGCAGTACTTC. It specifies CASSKTGHPYEQYF.

The rearrangement uses TRBV19 and TRBJ1-5; D is uncertain. The CDR3 has 14 amino acids. The V gene lost 3 bases and the J gene lost 0 bases, with 6 bases spanning the gap. The germline V gene has CDR1 LNHDA and CDR2 SQIVND (reference sequence). CDR3 residues: CASSIQVSNQPQHF. DNA of the CDR3: TGTGCCAGTAGTATTCAAGTTAGCAATCAGCCCCAGCATTTT.

On this clone: The junction does not match germline at one end; this may be a read error. CDR3 sequence: CASSESLIQETKYF. CDR3 nucleotides: TGTGCCAGCAGTGAATCTCTCATACAAGAGACCAAGTACTTC. The chain employs TRBV2 and TRBJ2-5; D remains unclear. Germline-derived CDR1 and CDR2 are SNHLY and FYNNEI. The CDR3 consists of 14 residues.

This chain connects TRBV28 to TRBJ1-5; perhaps TRBD1 as D (5 bases). Per the germline V gene, CDR1 is MDHEN and CDR2 is SYDVKM. There are 16 residues in the CDR3. The V end lost 2 bases, the J end lost 2 bases, and 13 bases lay between the germline ends. CDR3 sequence reads: CASSLRGVVGNQPQHF. CDR3 bases: TGTGCCAGCAGTTTACGGGGGGTTGTGGGCAATCAGCCCCAGCATTTT.

The chain joins TRBV28 to TRBJ2-5; D is unresolved. Germline V gene lookup returns CDR1 MDHEN and CDR2 SYDVKM. The CDR3 spans 15 residues. V lost 6 bases and J 0 bases, leaving 14 bases between the germline ends. CDR3 bases: TGTGCCAGCAGACGGACGCAACTCCACCAAGAGACCCAGTACTTC. Amino acids: CASRRTQLHQETQYF.

This chain uses TRBV18 with TRBJ2-2; 9 nucleotides agree with TRBD1. Germline-derived CDR1 and CDR2 are KGHSH and LQKENI. J was trimmed by 4 bases and V by 2 bases; bases with no gene match: 2. The CDR3 has 15 amino acids. The CDR3 DNA sequence: TGTGCCAGCTCACCATGGACAGGGGTCACCGGGGAGCTGTTTTTT. Translation: CASSPWTGVTGELFF.

V usage is TRBV16 and J usage is TRBJ2-1; D is perhaps TRBD1 or TRBD2 (5 bases each). CDR3 size: 16 residues. Germline V gene lookup returns CDR1 KGHSY and CDR2 FQNENV. V lost 4 bases, J lost 7 bases, and 20 bases lay in between. CDR3 loop: CASSPRDGAGKNEQFF. The CDR3, as DNA: TGTGCCAGCAGCCCAAGGGATGGGGCCGGGAAAAATGAGCAGTTCTTC.

In this sample, this clone turned up once. The chain joins TRBV9 to TRBJ1-6; no firm D call. The CDR3 runs to 13 residues. Trimming took off 0 bases at V and 6 bases at J, with 4 bases between the two ends. The germline gives CDR1 SGDLS, CDR2 YYNGEE. CDR3: CASSVGINSPLHF. The CDR3 nucleotides read TGTGCCAGCAGCGTAGGGATTAATTCACCCCTCCACTTT. Complete variable domain (other parts from reference TRBV9 and TRBJ1-6): DSGVTQTPKHLITATGQRVTLRCSPRSGDLSVYWYQQSLDQGLQFLIQYYNGEERAKGNILERFSAQQFPDLHSELNLSSLELGDSALYFCASSVGINSPLHFGNGTRLTVT.

V gene TRBV7-9 combines with J gene TRBJ1-5; D is unclear. Germline CDR1 reads SEHNR; CDR2 reads FQNEAQ (reference sequence). V was shortened by 5 bases and J by 3 bases, with 5 bases between the two germline ends. This CDR3 is 12 amino acids long. The CDR3 nucleotides read TGTGCCAGCAGCCCATCCAATCAGCCCCAGCATTTT. Its protein product is CASSPSNQPQHF.

This clone has only a few counts. The chain combines TRBV7-3 with TRBJ2-5; 8 nucleotides align to TRBD1. The CDR3 is 14 amino acids. Per the germline V gene, CDR1 is SGHTA and CDR2 is FQGTGA. V was pared by 3 bases and J by 4 bases, with 4 bases of the junction left unmatched. This chain's CDR3 is CASSFAGGRETQYF. CDR3 nucleotide sequence: TGTGCCAGCAGCTTTGCAGGGGGCCGAGAGACCCAGTACTTC.

This clone has a single count. The chain combines TRBV30 with TRBJ1-1; D possibly corresponds to TRBD1 (5 bases). V was shortened by 2 bases and J by 0 bases, with 10 bases between the two germline ends. The CDR3 is 14 residues long. Germline V gives CDR1 GTSNPN, CDR2 SVGIG (reference sequence). As DNA, the CDR3 is TGTGCCTGGAGTTTCAGGGTCCTGAACACTGAAGCTTTCTTT. It specifies CAWSFRVLNTEAFF.

This chain links TRBV19 with TRBJ1-1, with D possibly being TRBD1 (6 bases). The V gene's germline CDR1 is LNHDA and CDR2 SQIVND (reference sequence). The CDR3 length is 12 residues. V was cut by 6 bases and J by 8 bases, with 13 bases left in between. CDR3: CASREGGSEAFF. The CDR3 coding sequence is TGTGCCAGTAGGGAAGGGGGATCAGAAGCTTTCTTT.

This chain connects TRBV7-3 to TRBJ2-1; 9 positions agree with TRBD2. The CDR3 extends over 18 amino acids. CDR1 is SGHTA, CDR2 FQGTGA, per germline. V dropped 3 bases and J dropped 10; count of bases not matched to a gene: 19. The chain's CDR3 is CASSFGDRDLAGLQEQFF. The CDR3 coding sequence is TGTGCCAGCAGCTTCGGTGACAGGGACCTAGCGGGGCTCCAGGAGCAGTTCTTC.

This rearrangement joins TRBV15 to TRBJ2-5; D is ambiguous. The V gene lost 0 bases and the J gene lost 5 bases, with 7 bases spanning the gap. Per the germline V gene, CDR1 is LNHNV and CDR2 is YYDKDF (reference sequence). The CDR3 runs 13 residues. The CDR3 spells CATSREVGETQYF. In DNA form, the CDR3 reads TGTGCCACCAGCAGAGAGGTGGGGGAGACCCAGTACTTC. Based on the CDR3 plus reference TRBV15 and TRBJ2-5, the full variable domain is DAMVIQNPRYQVTQFGKPVTLSCSQTLNHNVMYWYQQKSSQAPKLLFHYYDKDFNNEADTPDNFQSRRPNTSFCFLDIRSPGLGDTAMYLCATSREVGETQYFGPGTRLLVL.